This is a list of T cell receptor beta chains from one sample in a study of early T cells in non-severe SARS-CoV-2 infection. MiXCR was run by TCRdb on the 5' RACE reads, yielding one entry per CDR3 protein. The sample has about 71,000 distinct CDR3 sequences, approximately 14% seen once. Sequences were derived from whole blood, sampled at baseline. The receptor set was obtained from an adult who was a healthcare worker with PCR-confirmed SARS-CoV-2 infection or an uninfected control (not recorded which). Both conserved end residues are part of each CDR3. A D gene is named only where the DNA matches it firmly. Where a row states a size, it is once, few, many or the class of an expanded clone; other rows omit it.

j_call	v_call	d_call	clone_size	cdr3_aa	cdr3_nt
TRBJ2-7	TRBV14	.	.	CASSHWVRAYEQYF	TGTGCCAGCAGCCACTGGGTTCGGGCCTACGAGCAGTACTTC
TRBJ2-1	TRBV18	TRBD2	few	CASSKREIQHNEQFF	TGTGCCAGCTCAAAGCGGGAGATTCAGCACAATGAGCAGTTCTTC
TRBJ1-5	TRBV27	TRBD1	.	CASSGGQGIGNQPQHF	TGTGCCAGCAGTGGGGGACAGGGTATTGGGAATCAGCCCCAGCATTTT
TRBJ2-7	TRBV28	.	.	CASSLFPGKKYEQYF	TGTGCCAGCAGTTTGTTCCCGGGGAAGAAGTACGAGCAGTACTTC
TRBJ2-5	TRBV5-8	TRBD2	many	CASSLSGTSGRYQETQYF	TGTGCCAGCAGCCTATCGGGGACTAGCGGGAGGTACCAAGAGACCCAGTACTTC
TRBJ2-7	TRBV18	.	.	CASSPNRGYEQYF	TGTGCCAGCTCACCAAACCGAGGGTACGAGCAGTACTTC
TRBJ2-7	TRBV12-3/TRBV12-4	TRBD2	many	CASSPLSGRGSYEQYF	TGTGCCAGCAGCCCTCTTAGCGGGAGGGGCTCCTACGAGCAGTACTTC
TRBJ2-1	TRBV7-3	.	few	CASSLTRAQGEQFF	TGTGCCAGCAGCTTAACGAGGGCCCAGGGAGAGCAGTTCTTC
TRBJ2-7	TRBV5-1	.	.	CASSDGQTPKQYF	TGCGCCAGCAGCGACGGACAGACCCCTAAGCAGTACTTC
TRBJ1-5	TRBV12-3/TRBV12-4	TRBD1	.	CASTIGDRGSPQHF	TGTGCCAGCACCATCGGGGACAGGGGAAGCCCCCAGCATTTT
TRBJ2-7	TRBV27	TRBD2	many	CASSISGRVDEQYF	TGTGCCAGCAGTATTAGCGGGAGGGTAGACGAGCAGTACTTC
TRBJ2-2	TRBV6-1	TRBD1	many	CASSGTGDTGELFF	TGTGCCAGCAGTGGGACAGGGGACACCGGGGAGCTGTTTTTT
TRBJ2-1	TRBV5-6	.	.	CASSLKVGEQFF	TGTGCCAGCAGCTTGAAGGTCGGTGAGCAGTTCTTC